This entry lists 12 T cell receptor beta chains sequenced from one sample in a study of radiotherapy plus CTLA-4 blockade in lung cancer (dated by TCRdb to between 2018 and 2020). Preparation of the library involved the immunoSEQ multiplex PCR assay. TCRdb holds this immuneACCESS table with in-frame rearrangements only. Some clones are missing; in checked studies, unresolved V genes explain under half, and the rest has no known cause. The sample table records some 110,000 clones; about 77% of these occur just once. The ten biggest clones cover 5.2% of the sample. The material sequenced was peripheral blood, taken from a patient treated with radiotherapy plus ipilimumab. These receptors were obtained from a human donor with non-small cell lung cancer who had a partial response to radiotherapy plus ipilimumab.

The sample holds a few counts of this clone. One junction end disagrees with the germline gene, perhaps due to a read error. The gene calls are TRBV4-1 and TRBJ1-1; D might be TRBD1 (5 bases). The length of the CDR3 is 16 residues. Germline V gene sequence: CDR1 MGHRA, CDR2 YSYEKL. DNA of the CDR3: TGTGCCAGCAGCCAAGAGAGGGGAGGGACGAACACTGAAGCTTTCTTT. This translates into CASSQERGGTNTEAFF.

This chain joins TRBV2 and TRBJ2-5, with D unclear. Germline CDR1 SNHLY, CDR2 FYNNEI. The V end was cut by 7 bases, the J end by 0 bases, with 3 bases between. The CDR3 spans 11 residues. The CDR3 is CASTYQETQYF. The CDR3 nucleotides are TGTGCCAGCACGTACCAAGAGACCCAGTACTTC.

The chain couples TRBV2 to TRBJ1-1; the match to TRBD1 covers 10 bases. This CDR3 has 15 amino acids. V was pared by 8 bases and J by 0 bases, with 6 bases of the junction left unmatched. Germline CDR1 and CDR2: SNHLY and FYNNEI. The CDR3 is CASAGQGILNTEAFF. The CDR3 DNA follows: TGTGCCAGCGCGGGACAGGGGATCTTGAACACTGAAGCTTTCTTT.

The V gene is TRBV28, the J gene TRBJ2-1, with 9 bases lining up with TRBD2. V shed 5 bases and J 14 bases; nucleotides not matched to a gene: 7. CDR3 length: 12 residues. The germline gives CDR1 MDHEN, CDR2 SYDVKM. CDR3 sequence (DNA): TGTGCCAGCAGTGCCCTAGCGGGATCAGAGTTCTTC. Translating it yields CASSALAGSEFF.

The chain joins TRBV2 to TRBJ1-5, with D hard to call. CDR1 is SNHLY and CDR2 is FYNNEI in the germline V gene. Trimming stripped 7 bases from V and 0 bases from J, with 10 bases between. CDR3 size: 14 residues. In DNA form, the CDR3 reads TGTGCCAGCAAATTAGATAATAGCAATCAGCCCCAGCATTTT. Translated, it gives CASKLDNSNQPQHF. Full variable domain (missing parts from reference TRBV2 and TRBJ1-5): EPEVTQTPSHQVTQMGQEVILRCVPISNHLYFYWYRQILGQKVEFLVSFYNNEISEKSEIFDDQFSVERPDGSNFTLKIRSTKLEDSAMYFCASKLDNSNQPQHFGDGTRLSIL.

This clone was seen once. The V gene is TRBV5-1, the J gene TRBJ2-2; 9 nucleotides match TRBD1. CDR3 length: 13 residues. Germline V gene lookup returns CDR1 SGHRS and CDR2 YFSETQ. The junction had 3 bases not matched to a gene; V was cut back by 5 bases and J by 7 bases. In nucleotides, the CDR3 is TGCGCCAGCAGGGGACAGGGCGACGGGGAGCTGTTTTTT. Translating it yields CASRGQGDGELFF.

The chain carries TRBV28 and TRBJ2-6; 7 positions match TRBD2. CDR1 MDHEN and CDR2 SYDVKM come from the germline V gene. The V and J ends lost 6 bases and 11 bases, in that order; junction bases with no gene match: 10. This CDR3 is built from 14 residues. The CDR3 region has the DNA TGTGCCAGCAGCTGGGGAGGGAGGACGGACGTCCTGACTTTC. This translates into CASSWGGRTDVLTF.

The CDR3 sequence: CASSEVYRAGNGYTF. As DNA, the CDR3 is TGTGCCAGCAGTGAGGTCTACAGGGCCGGTAATGGCTACACCTTC. The J gene is TRBJ1-2, the V gene TRBV6-1; maybe TRBD1 (6 bases). CDR3 length: 15 amino acids. CDR1 is MNHNS, CDR2 SASEGT, per germline. Trimming took off 3 bases at V and 6 bases at J, with 17 bases between the two ends.

This sequence joins TRBV29-1 and TRBJ1-3, with TRBD1 matching over 7 bases. With 3 bases clipped from V and 15 bases from J, the junction kept 8 bases outside the gene matches. Germline CDR1 SQVTM, CDR2 ANQGSEA. This CDR3 has 11 residues. The DNA of the CDR3 is TGCAGCGTTGAGACCGGCGGGACAGCATATTTT. This gives the protein CSVETGGTAYF.

The chain joins TRBV15 to TRBJ1-1; no reliable D call. CDR1 LNHNV and CDR2 YYDKDF come from the germline V gene (reference sequence). V dropped 3 bases and J dropped 5 bases, with 16 bases sitting between them. This CDR3 spans 15 amino acids. CDR3 DNA sequence: TGTGCCACCAGCAGGGGCCGGGCGGGTCAAACTGAAGCTTTCTTT. Its translation is CATSRGRAGQTEAFF.

The rearrangement joins TRBV28 to TRBJ2-3, with TRBD2 identical over 12 bases. Trimming took 6 bases from V and 4 from J; bases not matched to a gene: 8. Germline CDR1 MDHEN, CDR2 SYDVKM. This CDR3 is 16 amino acids long. In nucleotides, the CDR3 is TGTGCCAGCAGCAAAACTAGCGGGAGGTGGTCAGATACGCAGTATTTT. Translating it yields CASSKTSGRWSDTQYF. Drawing the rest from reference TRBV28 and TRBJ2-3, the complete variable domain is DVKVTQSSRYLVKRTGEKVFLECVQDMDHENMFWYRQDPGLGLRLIYFSYDVKMKEKGDIPEGYSVSREKKERFSLILESASTNQTSMYLCASSKTSGRWSDTQYFGPGTRLTVL.

The chain is built from TRBV5-1 and TRBJ2-1; 7 bases match TRBD1. The germline V gene has CDR1 SGHRS and CDR2 YFSETQ. With 0 bases clipped from V and 4 bases from J, the junction kept 4 bases outside the gene matches. The CDR3 sequence is 15 residues long. As DNA, the CDR3 is TGCGCCAGCAGCTTGGGAAGGGGGCTATACAATGAGCAGTTCTTC. It codes for CASSLGRGLYNEQFF.